Below are 11 T cell receptor beta chains sequenced from a single sample in a study of blood T cells in healthy people across ages (dated by TCRdb to the mid-2010s). The method was 5' RACE. This sample was sequenced with an Illumina HiSeq 2500. A second PCR of roughly 7 to 11 cycles was performed with a sample-barcoded 5' primer and a J-beta primer mix. TCRdb reprocessing: public reads trimmed at Q25 with fastp, clones called with MiXCR, in-frame beta chains kept. Every CDR3 protein is listed once, alongside the most common genes and DNA of its rows. Across this sample there are about 1 million distinct CDR3 sequences, with roughly 45% seen only once. Approximately 20% of the sample goes to the ten largest clones. The specimen was blood. The receptors originated from a woman in her fifties or sixties in good health.

This sequence joins TRBV3-1 and TRBJ2-1; weak D call: TRBD1 (5 bases). This CDR3 region has 13 residues. The V gene lost 4 bases and the J gene lost 9 bases, with 13 bases spanning the gap. Germline V CDR1 and CDR2: LGHDT, YNNKEL (reference sequence). In DNA, the CDR3 is TGTGCCAGCAGCCCCCGGGTAGGGGCTGAGCAGTTCTTC. It codes for CASSPRVGAEQFF.

This clonotype was seen only a few times. V usage is TRBV24-1 and J usage is TRBJ2-3; the D gene is possibly TRBD2 (5 bases). V lost 3 bases and J lost 4, with 7 bases in between. This CDR3 has 13 amino acids. Germline CDR1 KGHDR, CDR2 SFDVKD. The CDR3 spells CATSDLAPDTQYF. In DNA form, the CDR3 reads TGTGCCACCAGTGATCTAGCCCCAGATACGCAGTATTTT.

This chain links TRBV14 with TRBJ2-5; 11 bases agree with TRBD2. The closer fit of TRBJ2-7 to the DNA end suggests the J call may be wrong. CDR1 SGHDN and CDR2 FVKESK come from the germline V gene. The CDR3 runs 15 residues. The CDR3 region is CASSQVGLAGSEQYF. CDR3 nucleotide sequence: TGTGCCAGCAGCCAGGTTGGACTAGCGGGTTCCGAGCAGTACTTC.

The chain recombines TRBV20-1 with TRBJ2-6; D is ambiguous. The CDR3 has 14 amino acids. The germline V gene has CDR1 DFQATT and CDR2 SNEGSKA (reference sequence). V shed 1 base and J shed 0 bases, with 4 bases lying between them. The CDR3 DNA reads as TGCAGTGCTAGAGTCTCCTCTGGGGCCAACGTCCTGACTTTC. Its translation is CSARVSSGANVLTF.

The chain couples TRBV6-2 or TRBV6-3 to TRBJ2-5; TRBD2 matches at 10 bases. CDR1 is MNHEY and CDR2 is SVGEGT in the germline V gene. This CDR3 has 14 amino acids. After removal of 8 bases from V and 11 bases from J, the junction contained 14 bases not matched to a gene. The CDR3 loop reads CASLVRAGGNEQYF. As DNA, the CDR3 is TGTGCCAGCCTTGTCCGAGCGGGAGGGAATGAGCAGTACTTC.

The chain uses TRBV7-6 and TRBJ2-4; D is undetermined. TRBJ2-5 explains the end of the DNA better; the J call may be wrong. The germline V gene encodes CDR1 SGHVS and CDR2 FNYEAQ. The CDR3 is made up of 13 amino acids. This CDR3 is CASSLVKEETQYF. In DNA form, the CDR3 reads TGTGCCAGCAGCTTAGTCAAGGAAGAGACCCAGTACTTC.

The rearrangement joins TRBV7-9 to TRBJ1-2, with a tentative D call TRBD1 (6 bases). Trimming stripped 2 bases from V and 11 bases from J, with 18 bases between. The CDR3 extends over 14 amino acids. Per germline, CDR1 SEHNR and CDR2 FQNEAQ (reference sequence). The CDR3 region is CASSLLGAGDRYTF. The CDR3 region has the DNA TGTGCCAGCAGCTTATTGGGGGCAGGCGATCGGTACACCTTC.

This clonotype has just a few counts. The rearrangement links TRBV2 to TRBJ1-1; tentatively, D is TRBD1 (6 bases). V shed 7 bases and J shed 5 bases, with 14 bases lying between them. Germline CDR1 is SNHLY and CDR2 is FYNNEI. The CDR3 runs 13 residues. The CDR3 loop reads CASTLTGLTEAFF. The CDR3 coding sequence is TGTGCCAGCACCCTAACAGGGTTGACTGAAGCTTTCTTT. Supplemented by reference TRBV2 and TRBJ1-1, the full variable domain reads EPEVTQTPSHQVTQMGQEVILRCVPISNHLYFYWYRQILGQKVEFLVSFYNNEISEKSEIFDDQFSVERPDGSNFTLKIRSTKLEDSAMYFCASTLTGLTEAFFGQGTRLTVV.

This chain links TRBV9 with TRBJ2-1; 8 nucleotides align to TRBD2. V dropped 5 bases and J dropped 3; count of bases not matched to a gene: 1. The CDR3 sequence is 13 residues long. CDR1 and CDR2 from the germline V gene are SGDLS and YYNGEE. The CDR3 region has the DNA TGTGCCAGCAGGGGGACTAGCTACAATGAGCAGTTCTTC. It specifies CASRGTSYNEQFF.

This chain connects TRBV28 to TRBJ2-3; D may be TRBD2 (6 bases). The length of the CDR3 is 14 residues. Trimming took off 6 bases at V and 6 bases at J, with 16 bases between the two ends. CDR1 and CDR2 (germline): MDHEN, SYDVKM. The CDR3 DNA reads TGTGCCAGCAGGTTGGGACCAGGGAGGGATACGCAGTATTTT. It codes for CASRLGPGRDTQYF.

This clonotype was counted a single time. Germline and junction disagree at one end, which may indicate a read error. The chain carries TRBV2 and TRBJ1-6; D is unclear. CDR1 is SNHLY and CDR2 is FYNNEI in the germline V gene. This CDR3 comprises 15 residues. CDR3 coding DNA: TGTGCCAGCAGTTTAAGGACCCCTAAGAATTCACCCCCCCACTTT. Translation: CASSLRTPKNSPPHF.